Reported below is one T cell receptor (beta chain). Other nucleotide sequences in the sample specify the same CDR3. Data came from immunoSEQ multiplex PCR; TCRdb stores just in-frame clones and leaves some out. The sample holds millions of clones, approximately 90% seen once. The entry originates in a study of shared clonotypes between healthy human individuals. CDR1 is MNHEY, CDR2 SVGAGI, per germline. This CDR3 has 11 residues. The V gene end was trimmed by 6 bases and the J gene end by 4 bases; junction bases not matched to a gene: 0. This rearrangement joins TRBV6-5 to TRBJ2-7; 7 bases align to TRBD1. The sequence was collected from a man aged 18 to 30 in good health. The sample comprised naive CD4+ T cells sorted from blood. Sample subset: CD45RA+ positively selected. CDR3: CASRQGYEQYF. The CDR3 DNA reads TGTGCCAGCAGACAGGGGTACGAGCAGTACTTC.